This TCR beta chain was sequenced for a study of blood T cell repertoires in COVID-19. Whole-study context: COVID-19 samples, acute and convalescent, were from the United States, Italy and Spain.

This clone came up once. Authors' methods: Estimated nucleated cell counts came from reference gene primer amplification. TCRdb's copy holds only in-frame clones and misses some; the assay was immunoSEQ multiplex PCR. That table supplies the V and J calls and clone size; D and trimming were determined from the DNA. The repertoire includes some 330,000 clones, under 90% of them detected once, and over 1.5% sits in the top ten. While infection was still active, Seattle patients were enrolled and then followed longitudinally. V gave up 4 bases and J gave up 6 bases, with 13 bases separating them. The germline CDR1 and CDR2 sequences are SGHRS and YFSETQ. The CDR3 loop spans 13 amino acids.

The specimen was peripheral blood. The TCR sequence derives from a woman in her twenties or thirties with COVID-19, enrolled during active disease. The rearrangement links TRBV5-1 to TRBJ1-1, with unresolved D. The DNA of the CDR3 is TGCGCCAGCAGCCCCAGCGCGGCAGCTGAAGCTTTCTTT. Its translation is CASSPSAAAEAFF. Combining the CDR3 with reference TRBV5-1 and TRBJ1-1 gives the whole variable domain KAGVTQTPRYLIKTRGQQVTLSCSPISGHRSVSWYQQTPGQGLQFLFEYFSETQRNKGNFPGRFSGRQFSNSRSEMNVSTLELGDSALYLCASSPSAAAEAFFGQGTRLTVV.